The rows below give T cell receptor beta chains drawn from one sample of a study of monozygotic twins with inflammatory bowel disease. TCRdb reprocessed the 5' RACE reads and keeps a single row for each CDR3 protein, giving no DNA. The listing contains approximately 160,000 distinct CDR3 sequences. Sequencing was done on a sample of blood. The receptors originated from a human donor with ulcerative colitis or Crohn's disease, or a healthy co-twin of an affected twin (not recorded which). Each CDR3 is given with its conserved first and last residue.

v_gene,j_gene,CDR3aa
TRBV6-1,TRBJ1-6,CASKPLTSWDSPLHF
TRBV20-1,TRBJ2-1,CSARDPSGGGSYNEQFF
TRBV5-1,TRBJ1-1,CASSLQGPILEAFF
TRBV24-1,TRBJ2-5,CATSGSDGVGETQYF
TRBV6-2/TRBV6-3,TRBJ1-2,CASSYSMDDYGYTF
TRBV5-1,TRBJ2-1,CASSPALAGTSSEQFF
TRBV11-2,TRBJ2-2,CASGGLKNTGELFF
TRBV5-1,TRBJ1-2,CASSLTVSNYGYTF
TRBV3-1,TRBJ1-2,CASSPGTGSYYGYTF
TRBV27,TRBJ2-7,CASSFKGGEQYF
TRBV4-2,TRBJ2-7,CASSQVTSGGNEQYF
TRBV11-1,TRBJ2-2,CASSLFPSGGSSTGELFF
TRBV7-9,TRBJ2-5,CASSFATSGRGGETQYF
TRBV29-1,TRBJ2-7,CSVLTDYEQYF
TRBV29-1,TRBJ1-2,CSVEEGYGYTF
TRBV7-2,TRBJ2-1,CASSLGGRAYNEQFF
TRBV7-2,TRBJ2-1,CASSLGPGSRFF
TRBV5-1,TRBJ2-4,CASSRLAGVNIQYF
TRBV5-1,TRBJ2-3,CASSPLATDTQYF
TRBV5-6,TRBJ2-1,CASSFPGLADNEQFF
TRBV5-4,TRBJ2-1,CASSSGTSVPYNEQFF
TRBV7-2,TRBJ2-3,CASSNRDSLADTQYF
TRBV19,TRBJ2-6,CASRIRDRGLSGANVLTF
TRBV29-1,TRBJ2-3,CSVVGGTDTQYF